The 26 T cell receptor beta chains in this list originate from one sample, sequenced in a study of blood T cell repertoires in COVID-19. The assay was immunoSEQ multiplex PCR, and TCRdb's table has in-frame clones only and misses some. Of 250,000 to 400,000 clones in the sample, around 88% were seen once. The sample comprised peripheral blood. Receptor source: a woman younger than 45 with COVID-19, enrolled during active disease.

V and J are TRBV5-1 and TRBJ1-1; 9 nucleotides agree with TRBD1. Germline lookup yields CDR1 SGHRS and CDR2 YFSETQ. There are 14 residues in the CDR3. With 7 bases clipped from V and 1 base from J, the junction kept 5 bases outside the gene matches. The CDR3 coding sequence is TGCGCCAGCGACCTGGGACAGGGGAACACTGAAGCTTTCTTT. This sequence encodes CASDLGQGNTEAFF.

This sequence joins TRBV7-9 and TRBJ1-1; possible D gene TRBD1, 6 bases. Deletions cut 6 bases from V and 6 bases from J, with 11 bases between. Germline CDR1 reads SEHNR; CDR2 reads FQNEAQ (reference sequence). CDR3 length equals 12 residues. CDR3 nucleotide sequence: TGTGCCAGCAGGAATACAGGGTCTGAAGCTTTCTTT. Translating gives CASRNTGSEAFF.

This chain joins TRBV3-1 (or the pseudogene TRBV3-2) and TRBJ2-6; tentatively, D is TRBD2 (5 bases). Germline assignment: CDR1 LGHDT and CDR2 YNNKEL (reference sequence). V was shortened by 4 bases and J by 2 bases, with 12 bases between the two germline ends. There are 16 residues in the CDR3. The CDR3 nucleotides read TGTGCCAGCAGCCCCGGGGAAGGGACTGGGGCCAACGTCCTGACTTTC. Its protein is CASSPGEGTGANVLTF.

CDR3 nucleotides: TGCGCCAGCAGCTCGAGGGCAGAGGTGGCCGGGGAGCTGTTTTTT. Its translation: CASSSRAEVAGELFF. V is TRBV5-1 and J is TRBJ2-2; tentative D call: TRBD2 (5 bases). This CDR3 contains 15 residues. The germline gives CDR1 SGHRS, CDR2 YFSETQ. Trimming took off 3 bases at V and 6 bases at J, with 15 bases between the two ends.

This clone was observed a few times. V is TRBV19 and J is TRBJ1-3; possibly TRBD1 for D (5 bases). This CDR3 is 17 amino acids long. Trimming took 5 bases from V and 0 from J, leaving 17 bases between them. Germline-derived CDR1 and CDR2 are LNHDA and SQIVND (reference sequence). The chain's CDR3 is CASSSVSRTNSGNTIYF. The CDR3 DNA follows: TGTGCCAGTAGTTCGGTCTCACGGACAAACTCTGGAAACACCATATATTTT. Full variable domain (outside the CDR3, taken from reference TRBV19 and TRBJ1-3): DGGITQSPKYLFRKEGQNVTLSCEQNLNHDAMYWYRQDPGQGLRLIYYSQIVNDFQKGDIAEGYSVSREKKESFPLTVTSAQKNPTAFYLCASSSVSRTNSGNTIYFGEGSWLTVV.

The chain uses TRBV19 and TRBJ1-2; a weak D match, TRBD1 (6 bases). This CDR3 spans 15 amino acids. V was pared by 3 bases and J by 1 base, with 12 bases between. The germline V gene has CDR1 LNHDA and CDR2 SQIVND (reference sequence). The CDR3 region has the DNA TGTGCCAGTAGTATCGGGGACACCAGTAACTATGGCTACACCTTC. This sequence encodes CASSIGDTSNYGYTF.

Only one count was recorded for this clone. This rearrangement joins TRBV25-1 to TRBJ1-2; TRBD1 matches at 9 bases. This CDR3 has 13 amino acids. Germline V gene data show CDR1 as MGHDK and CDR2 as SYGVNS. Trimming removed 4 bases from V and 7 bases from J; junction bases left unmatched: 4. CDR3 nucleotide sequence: TGTGCCAGCAGTGTGGGGACAGGGTCTGGCTACACCTTC. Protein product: CASSVGTGSGYTF.

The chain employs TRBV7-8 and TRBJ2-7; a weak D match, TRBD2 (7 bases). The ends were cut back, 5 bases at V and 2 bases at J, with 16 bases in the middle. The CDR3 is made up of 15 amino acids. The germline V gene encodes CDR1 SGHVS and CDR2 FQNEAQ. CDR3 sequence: CASSQRDTGPYEQYF. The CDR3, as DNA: TGTGCCAGCAGCCAGCGGGACACCGGCCCCTACGAGCAGTACTTC.

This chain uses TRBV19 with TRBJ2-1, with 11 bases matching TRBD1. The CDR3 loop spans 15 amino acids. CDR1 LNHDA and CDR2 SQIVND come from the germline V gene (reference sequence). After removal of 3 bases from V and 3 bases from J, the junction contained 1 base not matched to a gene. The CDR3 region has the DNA TGTGCCAGTAGTATGGACAGGGGGCTCTACAATGAGCAGTTCTTC. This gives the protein CASSMDRGLYNEQFF.

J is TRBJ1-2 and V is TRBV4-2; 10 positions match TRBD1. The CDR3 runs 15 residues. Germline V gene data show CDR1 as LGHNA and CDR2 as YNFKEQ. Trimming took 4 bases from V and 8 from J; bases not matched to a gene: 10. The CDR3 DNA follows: TGTGCCAGCAGCCCAGAGACAGGGGGCGGCTTAGGCTACACCTTC. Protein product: CASSPETGGGLGYTF.

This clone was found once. DNA for the CDR3: TGTGCCAGCCTCCCGCGGAGGGGCAGACGGGAGACCCAGTACTTC. Its protein is CASLPRRGRRETQYF. The rearrangement joins TRBV21-1 to TRBJ2-5; the DNA was not used to check the table's D call, TRBD2. TRBV21-1 is termed a pseudogene. The CDR3 consists of 15 residues.

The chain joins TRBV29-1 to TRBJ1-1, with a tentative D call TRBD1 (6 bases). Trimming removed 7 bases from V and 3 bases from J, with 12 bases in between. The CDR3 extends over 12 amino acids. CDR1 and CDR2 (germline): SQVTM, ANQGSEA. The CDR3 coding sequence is TGCAGCGCCGCGGGGGCGGACACTGAAGCTTTCTTT. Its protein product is CSAAGADTEAFF. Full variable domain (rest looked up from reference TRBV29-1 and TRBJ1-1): SAVISQKPSRDICQRGTSLTIQCQVDSQVTMMFWYRQQPGQSLTLIATANQGSEATYESGFVIDKFPISRPNLTFSTLTVSNMSPEDSSIYLCSAAGADTEAFFGQGTRLTVV.

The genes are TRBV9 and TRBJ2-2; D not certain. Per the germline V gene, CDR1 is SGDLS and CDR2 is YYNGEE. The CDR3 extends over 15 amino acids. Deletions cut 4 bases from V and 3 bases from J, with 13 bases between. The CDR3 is CASSPTRFYTGELFF. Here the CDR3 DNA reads TGTGCCAGCAGCCCGACACGTTTTTACACCGGGGAGCTGTTTTTT.

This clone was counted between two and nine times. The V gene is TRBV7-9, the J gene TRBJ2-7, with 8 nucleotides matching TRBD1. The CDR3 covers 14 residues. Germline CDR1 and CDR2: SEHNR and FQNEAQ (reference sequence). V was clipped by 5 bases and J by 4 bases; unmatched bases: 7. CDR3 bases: TGTGCCAGCAGCCCTGGACAGGGTCCTTACGAGCAGTACTTC. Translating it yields CASSPGQGPYEQYF.

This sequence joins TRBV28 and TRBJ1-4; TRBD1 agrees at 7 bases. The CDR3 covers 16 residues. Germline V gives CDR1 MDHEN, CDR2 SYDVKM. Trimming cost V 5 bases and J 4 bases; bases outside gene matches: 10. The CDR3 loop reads CASSVVSGQLNEKLFF. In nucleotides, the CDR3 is TGTGCCAGCAGTGTTGTATCGGGACAGCTTAATGAAAAACTGTTTTTT. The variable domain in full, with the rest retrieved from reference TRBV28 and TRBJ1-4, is DVKVTQSSRYLVKRTGEKVFLECVQDMDHENMFWYRQDPGLGLRLIYFSYDVKMKEKGDIPEGYSVSREKKERFSLILESASTNQTSMYLCASSVVSGQLNEKLFFGSGTQLSVL.

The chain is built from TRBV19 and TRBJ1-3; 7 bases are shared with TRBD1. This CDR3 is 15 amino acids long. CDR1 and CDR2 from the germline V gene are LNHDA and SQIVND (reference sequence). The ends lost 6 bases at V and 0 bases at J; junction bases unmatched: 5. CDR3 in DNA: TGTGCCAGTAGAAAGGGACAGATCTCTGGAAACACCATATATTTT. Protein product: CASRKGQISGNTIYF.

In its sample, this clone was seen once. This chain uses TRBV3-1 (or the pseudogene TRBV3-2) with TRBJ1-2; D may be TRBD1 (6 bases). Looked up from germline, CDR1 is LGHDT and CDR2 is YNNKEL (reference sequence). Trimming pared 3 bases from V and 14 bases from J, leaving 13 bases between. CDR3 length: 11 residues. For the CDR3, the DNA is TGTGCCAGCAGCCATGAACAGGGTAGGACCTTC. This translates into CASSHEQGRTF.

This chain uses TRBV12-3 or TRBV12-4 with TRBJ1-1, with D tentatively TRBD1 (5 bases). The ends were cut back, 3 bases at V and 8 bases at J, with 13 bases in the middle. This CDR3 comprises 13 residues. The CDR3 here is CASSLGQVIEAFF. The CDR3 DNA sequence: TGTGCCAGCAGTTTGGGGCAGGTCATCGAAGCTTTCTTT.

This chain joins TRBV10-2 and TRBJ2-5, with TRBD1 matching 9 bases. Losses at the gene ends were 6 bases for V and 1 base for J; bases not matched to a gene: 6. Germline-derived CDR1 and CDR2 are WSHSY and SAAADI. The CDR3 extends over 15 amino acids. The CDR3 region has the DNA TGCGCCAGCAGCCAGACAGGGGGATCCCAAGAGACCCAGTACTTC. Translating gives CASSQTGGSQETQYF.

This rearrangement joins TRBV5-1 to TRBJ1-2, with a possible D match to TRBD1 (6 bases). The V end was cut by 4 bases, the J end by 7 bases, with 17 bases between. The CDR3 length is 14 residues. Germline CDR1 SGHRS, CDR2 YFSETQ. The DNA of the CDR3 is TGCGCCAGCAGCGGCCTACCGGGACAATTTGGCTACACCTTC. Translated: CASSGLPGQFGYTF.

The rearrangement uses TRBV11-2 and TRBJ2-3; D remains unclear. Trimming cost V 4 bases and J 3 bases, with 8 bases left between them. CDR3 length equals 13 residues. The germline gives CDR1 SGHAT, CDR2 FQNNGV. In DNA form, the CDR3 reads TGTGCCAGCAGCTATTCGAGGACAGATACGCAGTATTTT. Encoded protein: CASSYSRTDTQYF.

CDR3 coding DNA: TGTGCCAGCAGTGAGCGCCTTGAAGCTTTCTTT. This translates into CASSERLEAFF. The genes are TRBV2 and TRBJ1-1; D unclear. The germline gives CDR1 SNHLY, CDR2 FYNNEI. The CDR3 sequence is 11 residues long. V dropped 3 bases and J dropped 7 bases, with 6 bases sitting between them.

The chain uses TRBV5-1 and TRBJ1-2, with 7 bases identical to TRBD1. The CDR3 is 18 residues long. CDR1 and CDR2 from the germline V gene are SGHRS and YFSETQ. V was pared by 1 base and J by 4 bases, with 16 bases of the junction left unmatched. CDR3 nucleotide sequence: TGCGCCAGCAGCTTGCGCCCCCGGACAGGAGATTTACCCTATGGCTACACCTTC. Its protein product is CASSLRPRTGDLPYGYTF.

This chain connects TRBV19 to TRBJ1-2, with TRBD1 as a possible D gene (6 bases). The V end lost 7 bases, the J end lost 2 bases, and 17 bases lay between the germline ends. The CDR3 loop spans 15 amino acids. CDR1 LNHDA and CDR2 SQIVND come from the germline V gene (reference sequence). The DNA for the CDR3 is TGTGCCAGTAACCCAGGACAGTCCGGGAACTATGGCTACACCTTC. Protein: CASNPGQSGNYGYTF.

CDR3 sequence reads: CASSGSLSDYGYTF. In nucleotides, the CDR3 is TGTGCCAGCAGCGGGAGCCTTTCGGACTATGGCTACACCTTC. The genes are TRBV9 and TRBJ1-2; no reliable D call. V was cut by 3 bases and J by 3 bases, with 12 bases left in between. CDR1 SGDLS and CDR2 YYNGEE come from the germline V gene. This CDR3 is 14 amino acids long. The whole variable domain, filled in from reference TRBV9 and TRBJ1-2, reads DSGVTQTPKHLITATGQRVTLRCSPRSGDLSVYWYQQSLDQGLQFLIQYYNGEERAKGNILERFSAQQFPDLHSELNLSSLELGDSALYFCASSGSLSDYGYTFGSGTRLTVV.

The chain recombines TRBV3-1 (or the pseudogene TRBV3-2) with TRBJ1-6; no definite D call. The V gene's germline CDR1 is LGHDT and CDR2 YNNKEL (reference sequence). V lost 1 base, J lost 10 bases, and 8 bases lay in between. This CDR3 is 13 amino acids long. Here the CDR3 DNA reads TGTGCCAGCAGCCAAGTAACTGCCTCACCCCTCCACTTT. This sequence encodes CASSQVTASPLHF.